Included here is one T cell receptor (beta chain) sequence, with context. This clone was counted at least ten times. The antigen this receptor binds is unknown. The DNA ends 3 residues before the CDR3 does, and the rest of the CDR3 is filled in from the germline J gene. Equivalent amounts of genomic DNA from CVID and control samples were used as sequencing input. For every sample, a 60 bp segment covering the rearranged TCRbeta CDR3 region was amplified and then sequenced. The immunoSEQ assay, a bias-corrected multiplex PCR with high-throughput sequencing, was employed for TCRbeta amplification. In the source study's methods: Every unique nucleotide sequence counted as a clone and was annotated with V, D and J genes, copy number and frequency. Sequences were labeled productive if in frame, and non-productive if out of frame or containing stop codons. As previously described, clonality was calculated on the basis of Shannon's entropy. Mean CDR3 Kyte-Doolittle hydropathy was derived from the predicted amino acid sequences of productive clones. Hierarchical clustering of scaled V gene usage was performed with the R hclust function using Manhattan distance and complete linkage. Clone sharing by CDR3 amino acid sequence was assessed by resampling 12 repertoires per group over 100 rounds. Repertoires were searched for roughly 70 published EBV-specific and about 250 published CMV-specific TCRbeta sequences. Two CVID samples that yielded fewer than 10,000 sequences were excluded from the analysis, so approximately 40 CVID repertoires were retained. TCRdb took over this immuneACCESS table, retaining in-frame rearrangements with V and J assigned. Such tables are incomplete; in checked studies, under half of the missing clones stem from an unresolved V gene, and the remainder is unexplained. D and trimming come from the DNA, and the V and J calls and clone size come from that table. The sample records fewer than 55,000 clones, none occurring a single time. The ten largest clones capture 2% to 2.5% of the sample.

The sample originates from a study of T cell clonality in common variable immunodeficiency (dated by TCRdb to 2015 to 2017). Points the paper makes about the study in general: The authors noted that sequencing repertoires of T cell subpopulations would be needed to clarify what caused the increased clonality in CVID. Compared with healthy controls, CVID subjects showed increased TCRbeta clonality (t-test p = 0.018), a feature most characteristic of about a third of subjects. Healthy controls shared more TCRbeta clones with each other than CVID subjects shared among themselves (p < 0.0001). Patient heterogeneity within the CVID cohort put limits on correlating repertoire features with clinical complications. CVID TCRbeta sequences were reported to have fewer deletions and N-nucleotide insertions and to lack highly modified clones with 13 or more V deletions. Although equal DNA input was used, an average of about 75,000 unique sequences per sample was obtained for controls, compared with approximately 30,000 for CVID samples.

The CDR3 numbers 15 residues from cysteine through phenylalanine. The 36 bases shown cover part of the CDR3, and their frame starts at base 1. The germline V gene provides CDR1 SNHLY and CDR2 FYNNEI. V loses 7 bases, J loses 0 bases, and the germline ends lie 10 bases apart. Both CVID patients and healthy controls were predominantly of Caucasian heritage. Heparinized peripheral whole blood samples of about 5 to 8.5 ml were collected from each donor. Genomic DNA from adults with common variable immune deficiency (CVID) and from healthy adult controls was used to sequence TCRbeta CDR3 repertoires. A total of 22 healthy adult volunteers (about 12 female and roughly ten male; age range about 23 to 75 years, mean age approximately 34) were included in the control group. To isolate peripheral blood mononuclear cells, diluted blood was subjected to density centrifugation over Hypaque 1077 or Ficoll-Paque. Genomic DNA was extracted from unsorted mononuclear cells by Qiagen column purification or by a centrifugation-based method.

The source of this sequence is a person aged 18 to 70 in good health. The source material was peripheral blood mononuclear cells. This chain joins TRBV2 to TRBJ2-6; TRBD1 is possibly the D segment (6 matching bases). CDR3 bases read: TGTGCCAGCATCACAGGGTTCTCTGGGGCCAACGTC. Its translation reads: CASITGFSGANV. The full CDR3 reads CASITGFSGANVLTF.